This is a list of T cell receptor beta chains from one sample in a study of cytotoxic CD8 clonotypes in ibrutinib-treated CLL. Assay used: immunoSEQ multiplex PCR; TCRdb lists only in-frame clones, some missing. The data hold roughly 23,000 clones, with roughly 75% observed a single time. Sequencing used PBMCs, obtained before ibrutinib treatment. The receptors shown here come from a human donor with chronic lymphocytic leukemia. CDR3s include the opening cysteine and the closing phenylalanine or tryptophan. The D gene is left open where the match is weak. Clone size is stated in some rows and not others, as once, few, many or a class when expanded.

cdr3_nt: TGTGCCAGCAGCTCTGACAGGGGACCCATCTCTGGAAACACCATATATTTT; cdr3_aa: CASSSDRGPISGNTIYF; v_call: TRBV5-5; d_call: TRBD1; j_call: TRBJ1-3; clone_size: -
cdr3_nt: TGTGCCTGGAGTCCAGGACAGGGGGCCCACGAGCAGTACTTC; cdr3_aa: CAWSPGQGAHEQYF; v_call: TRBV30; d_call: TRBD1; j_call: TRBJ2-7; clone_size: -
cdr3_nt: TGTGCCAGCAGCTTAGGGGGTTGGCGGCCTGGAAACACCATATATTTT; cdr3_aa: CASSLGGWRPGNTIYF; v_call: TRBV11-2; d_call: -; j_call: TRBJ1-3; clone_size: -
cdr3_nt: TGTGCCAGGGGGGGACAGGGAAAAACTGGCTACACCTTC; cdr3_aa: CARGGQGKTGYTF; v_call: TRBV2; d_call: TRBD1; j_call: TRBJ1-2; clone_size: few
cdr3_nt: TGTGCCAGTAGTTCTCACAGGAGCGGGAGGACTGAAGCTTTCTTT; cdr3_aa: CASSSHRSGRTEAFF; v_call: TRBV19; d_call: -; j_call: TRBJ1-1; clone_size: -
cdr3_nt: TGTGCCAGCTCACCGTGGGCAGGGGGAGTGAACACTGAAGCTTTCTTT; cdr3_aa: CASSPWAGGVNTEAFF; v_call: TRBV18; d_call: TRBD1; j_call: TRBJ1-1; clone_size: -
cdr3_nt: TGTGCCAGCAGCCTAGCGGGGGGAAATACGCAGTATTTT; cdr3_aa: CASSLAGGNTQYF; v_call: TRBV6-6; d_call: TRBD2; j_call: TRBJ2-3; clone_size: -
cdr3_nt: TGTGCCAGCAGTTACACCGGCTATGGCTACACCTTC; cdr3_aa: CASSYTGYGYTF; v_call: TRBV6-5; d_call: -; j_call: TRBJ1-2; clone_size: -
cdr3_nt: TGTGCCAGCAGCGGCGGGATTACAGATACGCAGTATTTT; cdr3_aa: CASSGGITDTQYF; v_call: TRBV9; d_call: -; j_call: TRBJ2-3; clone_size: -
cdr3_nt: TGTGCCAGCAGCTTGGGAGGTGGTTTCGAGCAGTACTTC; cdr3_aa: CASSLGGGFEQYF; v_call: TRBV5-6; d_call: -; j_call: TRBJ2-7; clone_size: once
cdr3_nt: TGCAGTGCTAGGTTCGATCCTGGGGCTTTCTTT; cdr3_aa: CSARFDPGAFF; v_call: TRBV20-1; d_call: -; j_call: TRBJ1-1; clone_size: -
cdr3_nt: TGTGCCAGCAGCCCCCGGACTAGCTACATTTCCTACGAGCAGTACTTC; cdr3_aa: CASSPRTSYISYEQYF; v_call: TRBV14; d_call: TRBD2; j_call: TRBJ2-7; clone_size: -
cdr3_nt: TGTGCCAGCAGCTTAAACTACGAGCAGTACTTC; cdr3_aa: CASSLNYEQYF; v_call: TRBV7-6; d_call: -; j_call: TRBJ2-7; clone_size: -
cdr3_nt: TGCAGCGTTGACCGGCAGTTAAACTATGGCTACACCTTC; cdr3_aa: CSVDRQLNYGYTF; v_call: TRBV29-1; d_call: -; j_call: TRBJ1-2; clone_size: -
cdr3_nt: TGTGCCAGCAGCTTGGGGAGGGCAAACACTGAAGCTTTCTTT; cdr3_aa: CASSLGRANTEAFF; v_call: TRBV5-5; d_call: -; j_call: TRBJ1-1; clone_size: -
cdr3_nt: TGTGCCAGCAGTTTTAGCGACGGGGGCAAGTCACCCCTCCACTTT; cdr3_aa: CASSFSDGGKSPLHF; v_call: TRBV28; d_call: -; j_call: TRBJ1-6; clone_size: -
cdr3_nt: TGCACCAGCAGCCCTCCATCTGCGCGGTCGGCCACCGGGGAGCTGTTTTTT; cdr3_aa: CTSSPPSARSATGELFF; v_call: TRBV1; d_call: -; j_call: TRBJ2-2; clone_size: -
cdr3_nt: TGTGCCAGCAGCCCCCCCGGGGTCTCTGGAAACACCATATATTTT; cdr3_aa: CASSPPGVSGNTIYF; v_call: TRBV7-2; d_call: -; j_call: TRBJ1-3; clone_size: -
cdr3_nt: TGTGCCAGCCGCCCTAGCGGGGTGATAGAAGAGACCCAGTACTTC; cdr3_aa: CASRPSGVIEETQYF; v_call: TRBV2; d_call: TRBD2; j_call: TRBJ2-5; clone_size: once
cdr3_nt: TGTGCCAGCAGTGAATGGGACGGCGTCAGGGATGAAAAACTGTTTTTT; cdr3_aa: CASSEWDGVRDEKLFF; v_call: TRBV25-1; d_call: -; j_call: TRBJ1-4; clone_size: -
cdr3_nt: TGCGCCAGCAGCCAAGGTGGGACAGCTAATGAAAAACTGTTTTTT; cdr3_aa: CASSQGGTANEKLFF; v_call: TRBV4-3; d_call: TRBD1; j_call: TRBJ1-4; clone_size: -
cdr3_nt: TGTGCCAGCAGCTCCGACCGTAGCTCCTACAATGAGCAGTTCTTC; cdr3_aa: CASSSDRSSYNEQFF; v_call: TRBV6-6; d_call: -; j_call: TRBJ2-1; clone_size: -
cdr3_nt: TGCGCCAGCAGCTTGGAGCAGGGAAGCTATGGCTACACCTTC; cdr3_aa: CASSLEQGSYGYTF; v_call: TRBV5-1; d_call: -; j_call: TRBJ1-2; clone_size: -
cdr3_nt: TGTGCCAGCAGCACTAGCCCGAATTTGGACCATGAAGCTTTCTTT; cdr3_aa: CASSTSPNLDHEAFF; v_call: TRBV7-6; d_call: -; j_call: TRBJ1-1; clone_size: -
cdr3_nt: TGTGCCAGCTCAGCCTTTGGGGGGCAGGTATATGGCAATCAGCCCCAGCATTTT; cdr3_aa: CASSAFGGQVYGNQPQHF; v_call: TRBV18; d_call: -; j_call: TRBJ1-5; clone_size: -
cdr3_nt: TGTGCCAGCAGTGAGGGGCGGGATCAGCCCCAGCATTTT; cdr3_aa: CASSEGRDQPQHF; v_call: TRBV2; d_call: -; j_call: TRBJ1-5; clone_size: few
cdr3_nt: TGTGCCAGCAGCCAGGTGAGCGAGCAGTACTTC; cdr3_aa: CASSQVSEQYF; v_call: TRBV14; d_call: -; j_call: TRBJ2-7; clone_size: -
cdr3_nt: TGTGCCAGTAGGCTAGCGGGTAACTCCTACAATGAGCAGTTCTTC; cdr3_aa: CASRLAGNSYNEQFF; v_call: TRBV19; d_call: TRBD2; j_call: TRBJ2-1; clone_size: once
cdr3_nt: TGTGCCAGCAGCCAGGCGCGGAACTCTGGAAACACCATATATTTT; cdr3_aa: CASSQARNSGNTIYF; v_call: TRBV7-2; d_call: -; j_call: TRBJ1-3; clone_size: -
cdr3_nt: TGTGCCAGCAGCTTAGTGAGGGATGGTGAAGCTTTCTTT; cdr3_aa: CASSLVRDGEAFF; v_call: TRBV11-3; d_call: -; j_call: TRBJ1-1; clone_size: -
cdr3_nt: TGTGCCAGCAGCGTAGCTCCGGGACAGACTTCTAACTATGGCTACACCTTC; cdr3_aa: CASSVAPGQTSNYGYTF; v_call: TRBV9; d_call: TRBD1; j_call: TRBJ1-2; clone_size: once
cdr3_nt: TGTGCCAGCAGTGCGGGTGACTGGGCCGCAGGCGAGCAGTACTTC; cdr3_aa: CASSAGDWAAGEQYF; v_call: TRBV2; d_call: -; j_call: TRBJ2-7; clone_size: -
cdr3_nt: TGTGCCAGCAGAGTACAGGGGGCGCGAAACATTCAGTACTTC; cdr3_aa: CASRVQGARNIQYF; v_call: TRBV6-1; d_call: TRBD1; j_call: TRBJ2-4; clone_size: -
cdr3_nt: TGTGCCAGCAGCCAAGAACCGACAGCCGACTATGGCTACACCTTC; cdr3_aa: CASSQEPTADYGYTF; v_call: TRBV4-2; d_call: -; j_call: TRBJ1-2; clone_size: -
cdr3_nt: TGTGCCACCTCTAGCGGGGGAACCTCGGTAGCCAAAAACATTCAGTACTTC; cdr3_aa: CATSSGGTSVAKNIQYF; v_call: TRBV19; d_call: TRBD2; j_call: TRBJ2-4; clone_size: -
cdr3_nt: TGCAGCGTCGACAGGGGTAAAGGCTACACCTTC; cdr3_aa: CSVDRGKGYTF; v_call: TRBV29-1; d_call: TRBD1; j_call: TRBJ1-2; clone_size: -
cdr3_nt: TGCGCCAGCACCCCCCTGCGTCTTAGCTCCTACGAGCAGTACTTC; cdr3_aa: CASTPLRLSSYEQYF; v_call: TRBV5-1; d_call: -; j_call: TRBJ2-7; clone_size: -
cdr3_nt: TGTGCCAGCAGCTTAGGTCGGGCTAGCGGGTTGCAGCAGTTCTTC; cdr3_aa: CASSLGRASGLQQFF; v_call: TRBV11-3; d_call: TRBD2; j_call: TRBJ2-1; clone_size: -
cdr3_nt: TGTGCCAGCAGTATGCGGCAGCCCAGCGGCTACGAGCAGTACTTC; cdr3_aa: CASSMRQPSGYEQYF; v_call: TRBV7-8; d_call: -; j_call: TRBJ2-7; clone_size: -